The entry below describes one TCR beta chain. This record belongs to a study of blood T cell repertoires in COVID-19. Deletions cut 4 bases from V and 1 base from J, with 7 bases between. CDR1 and CDR2 from the germline V gene are SEHNR and FQNEAQ (reference sequence). The CDR3 runs to 14 residues. Generated by immunoSEQ multiplex PCR, the TCRdb table keeps only in-frame clones and is missing some. The sample contains about 170,000 clones, approximately 95% of which appear only once. Input material: peripheral blood. The source of this sequence is a woman between 50 and 59 years old with acute or convalescent COVID-19. The V and J genes are TRBV7-9 and TRBJ2-2; D is ambiguous. The CDR3 protein is CASSSTMNTGELFF. In DNA, the CDR3 is TGTGCCAGCAGCTCCACAATGAACACCGGGGAGCTGTTTTTT.